This T cell receptor (beta chain) was sequenced during a study of cytomegalovirus exposure and HLA in healthy donors (dated by TCRdb to the late 2010s). Some background on the complete study: According to an earlier analysis of a few hundred of the donors, 200 million or so T cells yielded approximately 120 million unique TCR beta sequences and about 300 Gb of sequence data. Roughly 300 gigabases of sequencing data and around 85 million unique TCR sequences made up an early release that covered approximately 700 HLA-typed donors. Among the roughly 390 genotyped donors, about 85% belonged to the genetic ancestry cluster associated with self-reported Caucasian donors. The study aimed to test whether cataloging public T cell receptors could reveal signatures of past pathogen exposure. The T cell repertoires of several hundred subjects were profiled by immunosequencing and related to cytomegalovirus serostatus. Along with the approximately 650-subject first cohort, a separate validation cohort of over 90 different subjects was used. To predict cytomegalovirus infection status, the study brought together high-throughput TCR immunosequencing, statistical association of individual TCRs with disease status, and machine learning. To study patterns of TCR occurrence, a later analysis re-analyzed previously published TCR beta repertoires from around 670 donors and added high-resolution HLA genotyping. Rather than using new phenotypic data, the later analysis identified candidate immune exposures from TCR beta sequences and from how often those sequences occurred across donors. An earlier analysis of some 500 of the donors used high-throughput TCR beta sequencing to judge whether each TCR beta V gene segment behaved as functional or pseudogenic. Donor age, sex, ethnicity and CMV serostatus were collected together with the repertoire data. Genome-wide SNP genotypes for about 65% of the roughly 700 donors were used in a later genetic analysis, which treated that subset as a discovery cohort. All discovery cohort repertoires had been generated on a single sequencing platform. HLA typing included class I and class II loci at four-digit resolution. Typing coverage differed by locus: A, B, C, DRB1 and DQB1 were typed in about 629-630 donors, DQA1 in about 500, DPA1 in roughly 590, and DPB1 in about 450. Roughly 5 DR-DQ haplotypes were handled as single units for association and clustering because linkage in the cohort was strong. Among around 400 genotyped donors of the cohort, an average of around 240,000 unique TCR beta nucleotide sequences was sequenced per donor, of which about 18% were non-productive.

The cohort comprised more than 550 healthy bone marrow donors. At the time of sampling, every cohort member was nominally healthy, though immune exposures that went unrecorded were likely present. The donor tested CMV seronegative, placing the donor among the 352 seronegative members of the cohort. Every donor gave a peripheral blood sample, and the peripheral blood mononuclear cells from that sample were used for TCR beta sequencing. Genomic DNA extraction from the blood cell samples was performed with the Qiagen DNeasy Blood Extraction Kit. Library method: the immunoSEQ multiplex PCR assay. The multiplex PCR relied on a mix of 60 forward primers for TCR Vbeta segments and 13 reverse primers for TCR Jbeta segments. The CDR3 region of rearranged TCR beta genes was amplified from genomic DNA with a multiplex PCR assay. The Illumina HiSeq System was used to sequence the amplified TCR beta libraries as 87-base-pair reads. The authors' pipeline ran thus. A later analysis counted some 74 million unique TCR beta chains across the 550 to 700 repertoires, and approximately 11 million of these chains were shared by at least two donors. A nearest-neighbor algorithm error-corrected the raw reads and collapsed the reads into unique sequences, merging closely related sequences to remove PCR and sequencing errors. CDR3 sequences were aligned to IMGT reference sequences to assign V, D and J gene segments. For a sequence to be retained, a match of at least six nucleotides to both a V gene segment and a J gene segment was required. A rearrangement counted as productive if the CDR3 had no stop codons and remained in frame with V and J, and every other rearrangement counted as non-productive. Following IMGT convention, CDR3 was defined as the stretch from the second conserved V-encoded cysteine to the conserved J-encoded phenylalanine. In an earlier analysis of more than 550 of the donors, sequences lacking an unambiguous match to a single V gene segment were excluded. An earlier analysis of 587 of the donors called V segments functional above 56.7% productive rearrangements and segregating when the between-donor standard deviation exceeded 5%. A statistical classification framework was built to diagnose cytomegalovirus status from the catalog of TCR beta chain sequences. A later analysis assigned V and J genes by comparing TCR nucleotide sequences with IMGT/GENE-DB human TR gene sequences. In a later analysis, CDR3 sequences and most-parsimonious VDJ recombination scenarios were assigned using the TCRdist pipeline. In a later analysis, every TCR beta chain was defined by the combination of its CDR3 amino acid sequence and its V-gene family, and reads without a unique V-gene family were dropped. In a later analysis, 450 to 600 highly shared, low-generation-probability nucleotide sequences were removed to address suspected cross-contamination and a sequencing artifact. In a later analysis, a clonal expansion index for each public chain was calculated from normalized within-repertoire ranks of inferred template counts. A later analysis computed generation probabilities with a VDJ recombination model fitted to out-of-frame rearrangements, and checked the results against IGoR. In a later analysis, hypergeometric tests were used to score TCR-TCR, TCR-HLA and TCR-CMV co-occurrence, with a repertoire-size bias correction applied to TCR pairs. False discovery rates were estimated in a later analysis by permuting HLA or CMV assignments 20 times. In a later analysis, co-occurring TCRs were grouped using DBSCAN, and TCRdist sequence similarity was added for clustering within HLA-allele-positive subsets. Repertoires with fewer than 30,000 or more than 120,000 public chains were left out of co-occurrence clustering, as were roughly five repertoires with anomalous nucleotide sharing. Imported from immuneACCESS, the table was reduced by TCRdb to in-frame sequences with V and J called. These copies leave out some clones; in studies compared against another copy, an unresolved V gene accounts for under half, and the cause of the remainder is not known. The V and J calls and clone size are taken from that table; D and trimming were inferred from the DNA. This sample has 170,000 or so clones in its table, and roughly four fifths of those were observed once. About 2.7% of the sample lies in the top ten.

Regarding this clone: This receptor's antigen is unknown. The input lacks base qualities; no much larger clone sits a single base away.

CDR1 and CDR2, per the germline V gene, are LGHNT and FRNRAP. V and J lose 3 bases and 4 bases, and a span of 9 bases separates them. The CDR3 holds 13 amino acids from the cysteine to the phenylalanine. Here the CDR3 DNA is all that survives: 39 bases in frame from base 1. Results and caveats for the whole study, not just this receptor: According to the authors, the approach could potentially be generalized to other disease states and immunological phenotypes. Specific HLA alleles were associated with roughly 16,000 TCR beta sequences at a false discovery rate of 0.05 in a later analysis. Correlated functional status among segregating V segments might reflect linkage disequilibrium, but an unknown experimental factor could not be ruled out. According to a later genetic analysis, donors in an Asian-associated ancestry cluster had fewer N-insertions in productive TCRs than the roughly 700-donor mean. Because HLA typing was missing for some donors at each locus, association tests included only the typed subset. Some IMGT-functional V segments, including TRBV6-2 and TRBV6-3, could not be told apart with the 87-base-pair reads, so those segments were excluded. While some public TCRs were present in many individuals, most TCR sequences turned up only very rarely across donors. Because counts were too low, seventeen rarely observed V segments, including chromosome 9 orphons, were excluded from the earlier analysis of a few hundred of the donors. The classifier was reported to diagnose cytomegalovirus status with high specificity and sensitivity in both the original cohort and the validation cohort. A further reported finding was that TCR beta sequences accurately predicted the HLA-A and HLA-B alleles for most subjects in the first cohort. A later analysis found that most CMV-associated TCR beta chains appeared HLA-restricted, with HLA associations seemingly driven largely by CMV exposure. In a later genetic analysis, a missense DCLRE1C variant was associated with V-gene and J-gene trimming of TCR beta chains, and the association was replicated in an independent cohort. An earlier analysis of approximately 530 of the donors showed that most TCR beta V segments appeared in productive rearrangements either about 87% or about 30% of the time, which broadly matched IMGT annotations. According to a later analysis, parvovirus B19, influenza, CMV and Epstein-Barr virus appeared linked to several top co-occurrence clusters. Only TCR beta chains were sequenced in this cohort, and the absence of alpha or paired-chain data limited detectable features. A group of highly shared sequence variants was considered likely to be a technical artifact of the sequencing pipeline. In a later analysis, TCR association rates were found to vary across HLA loci, with the most associated TCRs seen for DRB1 alleles and the fewest for HLA-C alleles. When HLA alleles, especially DR and DQ, strongly co-occurred, TCR associations were difficult to assign to individual alleles. The presence/absence analyses assumed that sequencing depth was roughly uniform across donors, and that assumption may not be true. In a later analysis, HLA-associated TCR beta chains showed more clonal expansion and lower generation probabilities than non-associated chains that were equally common. Immune exposure information for the cohort was limited to CMV serostatus. The study gave a list of more than 150 TCR beta chains associated with cytomegalovirus. A few of the identified cytomegalovirus-associated TCR beta chains were confirmed in vitro to be specific for cytomegalovirus antigens.

This sequence uses TRBV12-5 and TRBJ1-1; no D segment can be confidently identified. Material: PBMCs. The clonotype was recovered from a male donor in good health and CMV-seronegative. The base sequence is TGTGCTAGTGGTTTAGCAGGAGGCACTGAAGCTTTCTTT. It translates as CASGLAGGTEAFF. With all but the CDR3 taken from the reference TRBV12-5 and TRBJ1-1 genes, the full variable domain is: DARVTQTPRHKVTEMGQEVTMRCQPILGHNTVFWYRQTMMQGLELLAYFRNRAPLDDSGMPKDRFSAEMPDATLATLKIQPSEPRDSAVYFCASGLAGGTEAFFGQGTRLTVV.